Reported below is one TCR beta chain. These data belong to a study of OX40 agonist ivuxolimab in advanced cancers. Germline lookup yields CDR1 WSHSY and CDR2 SAAADI. The CDR3 extends over 14 amino acids. V was cut by 2 bases and J by 2 bases, with 9 bases left in between. Sequenced by immunoSEQ multiplex PCR; TCRdb stores in-frame clones only, minus some. The sample lists 100,000 to 150,000 clones; approximately 94% were seen once. The genes are TRBV10-2 and TRBJ2-5; tentative D call: TRBD2 (6 bases). This TCR was recovered from an adult with an advanced solid tumor such as melanoma, head and neck, liver or kidney cancer. Sequences were derived from CD4+ or CD8+ T cells sorted from blood, sampled in a trial of the OX40 agonist ivuxolimab. The CDR3 spells CASSERGRQETQYF. The CDR3 DNA follows: TGCGCCAGCAGTGAGCGGGGGAGACAAGAGACCCAGTACTTC.